A selection of T cell receptor beta chains follows, all from one sample in a study of T-cell reconstitution after alpha-beta-depleted transplantation in children. TCRdb analysed the PCR reads with MiXCR anew, one entry per CDR3 protein. The table lists hundreds of thousands of distinct CDR3 sequences, roughly 12% of them singletons, with roughly a quarter in the top ten. Here the sequenced sample was peripheral blood, taken 180 days after TCRalphabeta/CD19-depleted stem cell transplant. The receptors derive from a male patient aged 2-10 years who had a stem cell transplant for chronic granulomatous disease, so the T cells may come from the graft donor. Each CDR3 is given with its conserved first and last residue. D genes are given only for firm matches. A clone size is listed for some rows: how often the clone was seen (once, few, many), or a class if it is expanded.

J: TRBJ2-3; V: TRBV20-1; D: .; size: many; DNA: TGCAGTGCCCACCCACGGGGCACAGATACGCAGTATTTT; CDR3: CSAHPRGTDTQYF
J: TRBJ1-2; V: TRBV29-1; D: .; size: many; DNA: TGCAGCGCCCCCGCAGGGGTGTCGAACTATGGCTACACCTTC; CDR3: CSAPAGVSNYGYTF
J: TRBJ1-2; V: TRBV29-1; D: .; size: many; DNA: TGCAGCATACGGCGGGACTCGGGATATGGCTACACCTTC; CDR3: CSIRRDSGYGYTF
J: TRBJ2-3; V: TRBV5-7; D: TRBD2; size: many; DNA: TGTGCCAGCAGCTGGGGGACTAGCAGGACCAACACAGATACGCAGTATTTT; CDR3: CASSWGTSRTNTDTQYF
J: TRBJ1-5; V: TRBV10-3; D: .; size: many; DNA: TGTGCCATCAGTGACAGGGAAAGTCAGCCCCAGCATTTT; CDR3: CAISDRESQPQHF
J: TRBJ2-7; V: TRBV15; D: .; size: many; DNA: TGTGCCACCAGCAGAGAGGGTAGCGTAGCCTACGAGCAGTACTTC; CDR3: CATSREGSVAYEQYF
J: TRBJ2-4; V: TRBV6-2/TRBV6-3; D: .; size: few; DNA: TGTGCCAGCAGGCCGGGACCTGGCATTCAGTACTTC; CDR3: CASRPGPGIQYF
J: TRBJ2-1; V: TRBV3-1; D: .; size: few; DNA: TGTGCCAGCAGCCCCCTCCTCCTAGCGCAGAGCTCCTACAATGAGCAGTTCTTC; CDR3: CASSPLLLAQSSYNEQFF
J: TRBJ1-5; V: TRBV7-2; D: .; size: many; DNA: TGTGCCAGCAGCTCAGGGGTGCAGACGAATCAGCCCCAGCATTTT; CDR3: CASSSGVQTNQPQHF
J: TRBJ2-6; V: TRBV20-1; D: .; size: .; DNA: TGCAGTGCTAGATTTGCGGAGAGCTCTGGGGCCAACGTCCTGACTTTC; CDR3: CSARFAESSGANVLTF
J: TRBJ2-1; V: TRBV10-2; D: .; size: many; DNA: TGCGCCAGCAGACCGGGAGCAGACAATGAGCAGTTCTTC; CDR3: CASRPGADNEQFF
J: TRBJ1-5; V: TRBV10-3; D: .; size: many; DNA: TGTGCCATCAGTGAGTCTCAAAACAATCAGCCCCAGCATTTT; CDR3: CAISESQNNQPQHF